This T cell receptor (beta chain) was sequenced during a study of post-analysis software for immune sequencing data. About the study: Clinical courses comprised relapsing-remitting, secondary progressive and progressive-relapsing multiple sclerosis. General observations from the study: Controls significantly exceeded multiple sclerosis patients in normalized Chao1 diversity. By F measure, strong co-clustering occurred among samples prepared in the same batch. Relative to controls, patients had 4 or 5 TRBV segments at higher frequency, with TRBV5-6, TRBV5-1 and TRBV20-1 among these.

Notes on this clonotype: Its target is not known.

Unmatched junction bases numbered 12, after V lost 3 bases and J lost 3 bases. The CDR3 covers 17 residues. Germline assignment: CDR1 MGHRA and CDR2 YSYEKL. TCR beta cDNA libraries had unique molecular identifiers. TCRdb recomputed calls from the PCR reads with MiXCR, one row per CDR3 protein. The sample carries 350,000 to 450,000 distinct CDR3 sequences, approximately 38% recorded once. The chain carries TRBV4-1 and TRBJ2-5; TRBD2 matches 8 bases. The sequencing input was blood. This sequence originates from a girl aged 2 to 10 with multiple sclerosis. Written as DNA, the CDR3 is TGCGCCAGCAGCCACCCTTCCCACGGGACTAGGAAAGAGACCCAGTACTTC. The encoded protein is CASSHPSHGTRKETQYF.